Listed below are T cell receptor beta chains from one sample, sequenced in a study of T cells in Graves' hyperthyroidism and ophthalmopathy. One entry per CDR3 protein, called by TCRdb with MiXCR from the multiplex PCR reads. The sample records hundreds of thousands of distinct CDR3 sequences, about 15% being singletons. The sample consisted of blood. Source of these receptors: a woman aged 40 to 55 with Graves' ophthalmopathy. Both conserved end residues are part of each CDR3. Fields, in order: D gene, clone size, J gene, V gene, CDR3 protein, CDR3 DNA. D genes are given only for firm matches. Expanded clones get a size class; other rows say once, few or many, or leave the size out.

D gene: TRBD2; clone size: -; J gene: TRBJ2-7; V gene: TRBV29-1; CDR3 protein: CSVLTSGGLYEQYF; CDR3 DNA: TGCAGCGTCTTGACTAGCGGGGGACTTTACGAGCAGTACTTC
D gene: -; clone size: many; J gene: TRBJ1-2; V gene: TRBV6-2/TRBV6-3; CDR3 protein: CASSFGTLSGYTF; CDR3 DNA: TGTGCCAGCAGTTTCGGGACATTGAGTGGCTACACCTTC
D gene: TRBD2; clone size: many; J gene: TRBJ2-7; V gene: TRBV11-2; CDR3 protein: CASSPRLAGGQYEQYF; CDR3 DNA: TGTGCCAGCAGCCCCCGACTAGCGGGAGGGCAATACGAGCAGTACTTC
D gene: -; clone size: many; J gene: TRBJ2-5; V gene: TRBV28; CDR3 protein: CATKRDNQETQYF; CDR3 DNA: TGTGCCACCAAAAGGGATAACCAAGAGACCCAGTACTTC
D gene: -; clone size: many; J gene: TRBJ1-2; V gene: TRBV4-1; CDR3 protein: CASSQDRGVNYGYTF; CDR3 DNA: TGCGCCAGCAGCCAAGATCGGGGGGTTAACTATGGCTACACCTTC
D gene: -; clone size: few; J gene: TRBJ2-5; V gene: TRBV10-3; CDR3 protein: CAISGGDRETQYF; CDR3 DNA: TGTGCCATCAGTGGAGGGGATAGAGAGACCCAGTACTTC
D gene: -; clone size: many; J gene: TRBJ2-2; V gene: TRBV28; CDR3 protein: CASSAGVRGTGELFF; CDR3 DNA: TGTGCCAGCAGTGCCGGGGTTCGAGGCACCGGGGAGCTGTTTTTT
D gene: -; clone size: many; J gene: TRBJ2-7; V gene: TRBV29-1; CDR3 protein: CSVEDGRYEQYF; CDR3 DNA: TGCAGCGTTGAAGATGGCCGCTACGAGCAGTACTTC
D gene: -; clone size: many; J gene: TRBJ2-5; V gene: TRBV7-2; CDR3 protein: CASSLGGVRETQYF; CDR3 DNA: TGTGCCAGCAGCTTAGGGGGGGTTCGGGAGACCCAGTACTTC
D gene: -; clone size: -; J gene: TRBJ2-2; V gene: TRBV12-3/TRBV12-4; CDR3 protein: CASYDLGKTGELFF; CDR3 DNA: TGTGCCAGCTATGACTTAGGGAAAACCGGGGAGCTGTTTTTT
D gene: -; clone size: -; J gene: TRBJ1-2; V gene: TRBV29-1; CDR3 protein: CSVALPGQNYGYTF; CDR3 DNA: TGCAGCGTTGCCCTCCCGGGGCAGAACTATGGCTACACCTTC
D gene: -; clone size: few; J gene: TRBJ2-4; V gene: TRBV10-3; CDR3 protein: CAISDDIGKNIQYF; CDR3 DNA: TGTGCCATCAGTGATGACATTGGTAAAAACATTCAGTACTTC
D gene: -; clone size: many; J gene: TRBJ2-5; V gene: TRBV10-3; CDR3 protein: CAISDQDNPWGTQYF; CDR3 DNA: TGTGCCATCAGTGACCAGGACAACCCTTGGGGGACCCAGTACTTC
D gene: -; clone size: many; J gene: TRBJ1-2; V gene: TRBV12-3/TRBV12-4; CDR3 protein: CASSFTSFYGYTF; CDR3 DNA: TGTGCCAGCAGTTTCACTTCCTTCTATGGCTACACCTTC
D gene: TRBD2; clone size: many; J gene: TRBJ2-2; V gene: TRBV27; CDR3 protein: CASSALAGGAGELFF; CDR3 DNA: TGTGCCAGCAGTGCATTAGCGGGAGGCGCCGGGGAGCTGTTTTTT
D gene: -; clone size: many; J gene: TRBJ1-1; V gene: TRBV11-2; CDR3 protein: CASSLFARGNTEAFF; CDR3 DNA: TGTGCCAGCAGCTTATTTGCCAGGGGAAACACTGAAGCTTTCTTT
D gene: -; clone size: many; J gene: TRBJ1-2; V gene: TRBV29-1; CDR3 protein: CSVDPSGANYGYTF; CDR3 DNA: TGCAGCGTTGACCCGTCGGGGGCCAACTATGGCTACACCTTC
D gene: -; clone size: many; J gene: TRBJ1-2; V gene: TRBV7-2; CDR3 protein: CASSTGTNYGYTF; CDR3 DNA: TGTGCCAGCAGCACCGGGACGAACTATGGCTACACCTTC
D gene: TRBD2; clone size: many; J gene: TRBJ2-7; V gene: TRBV28; CDR3 protein: CASSLVLAVMSSYEQYF; CDR3 DNA: TGTGCCAGCAGTTTAGTGCTAGCGGTTATGAGCTCCTACGAGCAGTACTTC
D gene: -; clone size: many; J gene: TRBJ1-3; V gene: TRBV6-5; CDR3 protein: CASSYSRSAGPGNTIYF; CDR3 DNA: TGTGCCAGCAGTTACTCGAGATCAGCCGGTCCTGGAAACACCATATATTTT
D gene: -; clone size: many; J gene: TRBJ1-1; V gene: TRBV19; CDR3 protein: CASSIVFGVSEAFF; CDR3 DNA: TGTGCCAGTAGTATAGTTTTTGGGGTGTCTGAAGCTTTCTTT
D gene: TRBD1; clone size: few; J gene: TRBJ1-2; V gene: TRBV19; CDR3 protein: CASSINNRDRGWGYTF; CDR3 DNA: TGTGCCAGTAGTATCAACAACCGGGACAGGGGTTGGGGCTACACCTTC
D gene: TRBD2; clone size: -; J gene: TRBJ2-2; V gene: TRBV14; CDR3 protein: CASSQSSGHTGELFF; CDR3 DNA: TGTGCCAGCAGCCAGTCTAGCGGACACACCGGGGAGCTGTTTTTT
D gene: -; clone size: -; J gene: TRBJ2-5; V gene: TRBV12-5; CDR3 protein: CASGRPALYQETQYF; CDR3 DNA: TGTGCTAGTGGGCGGCCTGCCCTGTACCAAGAGACCCAGTACTTC
D gene: -; clone size: many; J gene: TRBJ1-5; V gene: TRBV6-1; CDR3 protein: CASSGNSGQPQHF; CDR3 DNA: TGTGCCAGCAGTGGAAACAGCGGACAGCCCCAGCATTTT
D gene: -; clone size: -; J gene: TRBJ1-6; V gene: TRBV28; CDR3 protein: CASSLLQGRSPLHF; CDR3 DNA: TGTGCCAGCAGTTTATTGCAGGGCCGCTCACCCCTCCACTTT
D gene: -; clone size: many; J gene: TRBJ1-5; V gene: TRBV12-3/TRBV12-4; CDR3 protein: CASSLAGQYQPQHF; CDR3 DNA: TGTGCCAGCAGTTTAGCTGGACAGTATCAGCCCCAGCATTTT